This passage covers 2 T cell receptor beta chains from one sample sequenced in a study of naive and memory T cell subsets. Both TRBC1 and TRBC2 were covered by a beta constant-region primer of two equimolar oligonucleotides. MiXCR, applied by TCRdb to the UMI-ligation and nested PCR reads, yields one record per CDR3 protein. The sample records about 90,000 distinct CDR3 sequences, around 6.5% being singletons. Sequencing was carried out using central memory CD4+ T cells from blood. These receptors were collected from a human donor in good health.

Ten or more counts support this clonotype. The chain has TRBV9 and TRBJ2-1; D is undetermined. The germline V gene encodes CDR1 SGDLS and CDR2 YYNGEE. V lost 0 bases and J lost 4, with 8 bases in between. This CDR3 contains 14 residues. CDR3 region: CASSVVSSYNEQFF. In DNA, the CDR3 is TGTGCCAGCAGCGTAGTTTCGAGTTACAATGAGCAGTTCTTC.

This clonotype was seen many times. V usage is TRBV20-1 and J usage is TRBJ1-1; TRBD1 is a possible D gene (6 bases). Germline lookup yields CDR1 DFQATT and CDR2 SNEGSKA (reference sequence). V lost 3 bases and J 6 bases, leaving 17 bases between the germline ends. This CDR3 contains 14 residues. The CDR3 nucleotides read TGCAGTGCTAGCCAAATCCGACAGGATCCTGAAGCTTTCTTT. Protein: CSASQIRQDPEAFF.